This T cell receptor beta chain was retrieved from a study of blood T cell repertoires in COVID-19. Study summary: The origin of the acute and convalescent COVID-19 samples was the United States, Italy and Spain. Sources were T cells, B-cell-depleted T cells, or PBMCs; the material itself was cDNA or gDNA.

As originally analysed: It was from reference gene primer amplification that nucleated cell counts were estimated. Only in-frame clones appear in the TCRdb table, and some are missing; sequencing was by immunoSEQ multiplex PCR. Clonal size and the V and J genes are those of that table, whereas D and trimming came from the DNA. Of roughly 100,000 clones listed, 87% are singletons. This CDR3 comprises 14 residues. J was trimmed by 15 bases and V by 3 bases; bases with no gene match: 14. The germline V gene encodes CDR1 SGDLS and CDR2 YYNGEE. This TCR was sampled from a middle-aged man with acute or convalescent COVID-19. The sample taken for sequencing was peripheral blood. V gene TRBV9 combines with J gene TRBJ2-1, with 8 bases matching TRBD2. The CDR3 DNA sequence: TGTGCCAGCAGCGGGGTCCCGGCGGGAGGAGATCTGTTCTTC. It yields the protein CASSGVPAGGDLFF. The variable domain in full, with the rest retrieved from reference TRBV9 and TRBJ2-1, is DSGVTQTPKHLITATGQRVTLRCSPRSGDLSVYWYQQSLDQGLQFLIQYYNGEERAKGNILERFSAQQFPDLHSELNLSSLELGDSALYFCASSGVPAGGDLFFGPGTRLTVL.